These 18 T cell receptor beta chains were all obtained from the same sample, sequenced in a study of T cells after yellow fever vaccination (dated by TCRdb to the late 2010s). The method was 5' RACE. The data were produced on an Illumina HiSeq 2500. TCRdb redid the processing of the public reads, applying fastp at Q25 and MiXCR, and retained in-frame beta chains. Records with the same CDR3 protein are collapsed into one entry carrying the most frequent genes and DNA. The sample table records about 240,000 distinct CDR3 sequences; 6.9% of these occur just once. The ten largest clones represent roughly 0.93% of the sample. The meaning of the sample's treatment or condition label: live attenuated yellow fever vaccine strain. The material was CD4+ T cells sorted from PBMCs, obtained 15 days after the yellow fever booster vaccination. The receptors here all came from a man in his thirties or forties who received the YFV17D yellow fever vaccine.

CDR3 loop: CSAGPGDTQYF. The CDR3 DNA reads TGCAGTGCTGGACCGGGGGATACGCAGTATTTT. This chain links TRBV20-1 with TRBJ2-3; a weak D match, TRBD2 (5 bases). Germline V CDR1 and CDR2: DFQATT, SNEGSKA (reference sequence). The ends were cut back, 5 bases at V and 6 bases at J, with 9 bases in the middle. This CDR3 is built from 11 residues.

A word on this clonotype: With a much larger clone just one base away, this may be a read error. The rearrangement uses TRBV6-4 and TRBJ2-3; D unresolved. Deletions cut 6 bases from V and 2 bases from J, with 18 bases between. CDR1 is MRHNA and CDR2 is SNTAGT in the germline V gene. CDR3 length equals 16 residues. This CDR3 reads CASRMFVLTFTDTQYF. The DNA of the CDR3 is TGTGCCAGCAGGATGTTCGTACTCACCTTCACAGATACGCAGTATTTT.

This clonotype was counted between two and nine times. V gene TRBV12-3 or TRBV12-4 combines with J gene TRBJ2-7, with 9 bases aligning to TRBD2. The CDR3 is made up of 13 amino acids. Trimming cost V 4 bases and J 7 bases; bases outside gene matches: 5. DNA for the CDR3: TGTGCCAGCAGTTCGTTAGCGGGAGATGAGCAGTACTTC. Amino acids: CASSSLAGDEQYF.

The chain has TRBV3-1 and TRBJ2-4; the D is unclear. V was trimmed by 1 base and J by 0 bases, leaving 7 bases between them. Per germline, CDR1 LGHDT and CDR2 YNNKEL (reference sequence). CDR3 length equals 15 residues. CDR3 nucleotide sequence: TGTGCCAGCAGCCAAGGGGTACTAGCCAAAAACATTCAGTACTTC. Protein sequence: CASSQGVLAKNIQYF.

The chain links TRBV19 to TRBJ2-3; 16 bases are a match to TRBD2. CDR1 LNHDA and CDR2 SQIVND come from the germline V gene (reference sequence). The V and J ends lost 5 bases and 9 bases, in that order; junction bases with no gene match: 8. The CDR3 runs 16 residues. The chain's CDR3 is CASSGPGLAGGKTQYF. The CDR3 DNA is TGTGCCAGTAGTGGACCGGGACTAGCGGGAGGGAAGACGCAGTATTTT.

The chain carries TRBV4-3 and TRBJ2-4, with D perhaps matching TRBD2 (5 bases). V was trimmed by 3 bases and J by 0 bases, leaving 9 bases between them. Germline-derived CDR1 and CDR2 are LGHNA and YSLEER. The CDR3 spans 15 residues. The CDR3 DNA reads TGCGCCAGCAGCCATCGGCGGGTAGCCAAAAACATTCAGTACTTC. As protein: CASSHRRVAKNIQYF.

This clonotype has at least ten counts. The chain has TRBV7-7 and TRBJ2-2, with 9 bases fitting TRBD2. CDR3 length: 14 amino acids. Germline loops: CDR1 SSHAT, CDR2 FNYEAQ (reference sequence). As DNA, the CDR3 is TGTGCTAGCCGACTAGCGGAGAACACCGGGGAGCTGTTTTTT. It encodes CASRLAENTGELFF.

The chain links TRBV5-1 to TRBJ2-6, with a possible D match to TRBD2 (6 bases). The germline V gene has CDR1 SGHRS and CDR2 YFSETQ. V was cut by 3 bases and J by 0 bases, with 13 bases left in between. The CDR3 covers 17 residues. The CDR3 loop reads CASSSGTLSSGANVLTF. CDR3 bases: TGCGCCAGCAGCTCAGGGACTCTCAGCTCTGGGGCCAACGTCCTGACTTTC.

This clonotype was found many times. CDR3 region: CASSFRGQGETEAFF. Here the CDR3 DNA reads TGTGCCAGCAGTTTCCGGGGACAGGGGGAGACTGAAGCTTTCTTT. The chain is built from TRBV6-5 and TRBJ1-1; TRBD1 matches 11 bases. Germline V lookup: CDR1 MNHEY, CDR2 SVGAGI. The V gene end was trimmed by 4 bases and the J gene end by 5 bases; junction bases not matched to a gene: 6. The CDR3 covers 15 residues.

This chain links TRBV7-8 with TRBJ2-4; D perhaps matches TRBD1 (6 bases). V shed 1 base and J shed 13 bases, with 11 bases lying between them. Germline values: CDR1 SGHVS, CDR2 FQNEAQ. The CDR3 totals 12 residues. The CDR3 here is CASSLEDGTQYF. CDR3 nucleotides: TGTGCCAGCAGCTTAGAGGATGGGACACAGTACTTC.

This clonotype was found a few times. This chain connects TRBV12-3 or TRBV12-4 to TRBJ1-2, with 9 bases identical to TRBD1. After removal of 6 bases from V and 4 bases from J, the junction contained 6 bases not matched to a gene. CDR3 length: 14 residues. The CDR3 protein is CASRHYRGPYGYTF. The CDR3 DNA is TGTGCCAGCAGGCACTACAGGGGGCCCTATGGCTACACCTTC.

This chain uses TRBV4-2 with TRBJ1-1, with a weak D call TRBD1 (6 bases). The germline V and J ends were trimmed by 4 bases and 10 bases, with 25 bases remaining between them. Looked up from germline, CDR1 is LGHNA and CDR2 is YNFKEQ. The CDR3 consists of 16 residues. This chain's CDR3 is CASSPTRFRDRPGAFF. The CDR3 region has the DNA TGTGCCAGCAGCCCAACCAGATTTCGAGACAGGCCGGGAGCTTTCTTT.

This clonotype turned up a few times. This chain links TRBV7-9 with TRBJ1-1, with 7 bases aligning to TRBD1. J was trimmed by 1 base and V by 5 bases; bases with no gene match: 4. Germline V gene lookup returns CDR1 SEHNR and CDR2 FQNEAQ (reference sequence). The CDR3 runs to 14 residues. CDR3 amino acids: CASSLRQGNTEAFF. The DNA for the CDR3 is TGTGCCAGCAGCCTCCGACAGGGGAACACTGAAGCTTTCTTT.

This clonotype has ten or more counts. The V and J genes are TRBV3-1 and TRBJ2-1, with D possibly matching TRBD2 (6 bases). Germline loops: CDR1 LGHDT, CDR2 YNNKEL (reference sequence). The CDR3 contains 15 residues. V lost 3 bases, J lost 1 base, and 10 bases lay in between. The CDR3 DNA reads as TGTGCCAGCAGCCAGGGCGGAGGGTCCTACAATGAGCAGTTCTTC. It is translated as CASSQGGGSYNEQFF.

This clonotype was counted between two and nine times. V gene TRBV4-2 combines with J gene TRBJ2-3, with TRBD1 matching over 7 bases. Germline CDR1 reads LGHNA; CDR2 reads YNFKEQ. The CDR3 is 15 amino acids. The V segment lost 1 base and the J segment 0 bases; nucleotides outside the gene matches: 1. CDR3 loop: CASSQGQGSTDTQYF. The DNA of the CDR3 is TGTGCCAGCAGCCAAGGACAGGGTAGCACAGATACGCAGTATTTT.

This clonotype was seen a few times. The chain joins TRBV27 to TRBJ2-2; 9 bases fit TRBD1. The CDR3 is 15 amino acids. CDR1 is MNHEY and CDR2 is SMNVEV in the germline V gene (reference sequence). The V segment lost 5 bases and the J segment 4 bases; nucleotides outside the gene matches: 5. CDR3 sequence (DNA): TGTGCCAGCAGTGCTGGACAGGGGTTCACCGGGGAGCTGTTTTTT. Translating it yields CASSAGQGFTGELFF.

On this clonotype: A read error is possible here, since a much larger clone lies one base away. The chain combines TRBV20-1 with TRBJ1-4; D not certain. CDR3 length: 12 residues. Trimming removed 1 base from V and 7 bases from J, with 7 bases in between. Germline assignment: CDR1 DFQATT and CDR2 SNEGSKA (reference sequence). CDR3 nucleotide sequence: TGCAGTGCTAGAGGTCCCCTTGAAAAACTGTTTTTT. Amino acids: CSARGPLEKLFF.

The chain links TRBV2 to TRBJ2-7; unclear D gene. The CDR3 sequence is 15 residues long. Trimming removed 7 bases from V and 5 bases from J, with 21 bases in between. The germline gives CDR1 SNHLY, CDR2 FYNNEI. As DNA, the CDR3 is TGTGCCAGCAAGGTCTGGCTGGGTCGCGGTGACGAGCAGTACTTC. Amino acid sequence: CASKVWLGRGDEQYF.